Listed below are T cell receptor beta chains from one sample, sequenced in a study of T cell repertoires in cytomegalovirus infection. Using its own MiXCR run on the reads, TCRdb lists one record per CDR3 protein. This sample yields 700,000 to 950,000 distinct CDR3 sequences, of which about 31% are seen a single time; around an eighth belongs to the top ten. These receptors' targets are unknown. Sequencing was performed on cultured CD8+ T cells from PBMCs, taken from culture after CMV antigen stimulation. These receptor sequences come from a human donor in good health (CMV status not recorded). Some clones in this sample may be carry-over from other donors' samples. Both conserved end residues are part of each CDR3. A D gene is named only where the DNA matches it firmly. Size is omitted from some rows. Given values are once, few, many or a class for expanded clones.

TRBJ2-1 | TRBV4-3 | NA | NA | TGCGCCAGCAGCCAAGCGGACGGGTACAATGAGCAGTTCTTC | CASSQADGYNEQFF
TRBJ2-3 | TRBV19 | NA | NA | TGTGCCAGTAGTATAGTGGACGGGAGTACAGATACGCAGTATTTT | CASSIVDGSTDTQYF
TRBJ1-6 | TRBV27 | TRBD1 | few | TGTGCCAGCAGTCCCGGGACAGGACCTTTACCCCTCCACTTT | CASSPGTGPLPLHF
TRBJ2-7 | TRBV28 | TRBD2 | NA | TGTGCCAGCAAAATATCGGGAGGACTCTACGAGCAGTACTTC | CASKISGGLYEQYF
TRBJ2-1 | TRBV7-6 | TRBD1 | few | TGTGCCAGCAGCTCCCCGGGACAGGGGGCCCATGAGCAGTTCTTC | CASSSPGQGAHEQFF
TRBJ2-1 | TRBV6-5 | NA | many | TGTGCCAGCAGTTACTCGGGCCCGCCGAATGAGCAGTTCTTC | CASSYSGPPNEQFF
TRBJ2-3 | TRBV20-1 | NA | NA | TGCAGTGCTAGAGATTGTCCAGACGGATCGGATACGCAGTATTTT | CSARDCPDGSDTQYF
TRBJ2-1 | TRBV13 | NA | NA | TGTGCCAGCACCGGGGCCCGGTTCTTC | CASTGARFF
TRBJ2-6 | TRBV12-3/TRBV12-4 | NA | few | TGTGCCAGCATTTCCGGGGCCAACGTCCTGACTTTC | CASISGANVLTF
TRBJ1-1 | TRBV4-2 | NA | few | TGTGCCAGCAGCCAAATCCTGGGCCCCGATGAAGCTTTCTTT | CASSQILGPDEAFF
TRBJ2-4 | TRBV15 | NA | many | TGTGCCACCAGCAGGATCGAGGGGCTAGCCAAAAACATTCAGTACTTC | CATSRIEGLAKNIQYF
TRBJ1-5 | TRBV7-8 | NA | many | TGTGCCAGCAGCTTATTTGGGGGGGGCGGAACAACTTTACCTAGCAATCAGCCCCAGCATTTT | CASSLFGGGGTTLPSNQPQHF
TRBJ2-1 | TRBV7-9 | NA | few | TGTGCCAGCAGCTTAGAGACGGCTTACAATGAGCAGTTCTTC | CASSLETAYNEQFF
TRBJ2-3 | TRBV28 | NA | few | TGTGCCAGCTCTATCTTGAGCCGCACAGATACGCAGTATTTT | CASSILSRTDTQYF
TRBJ2-5 | TRBV7-8 | TRBD1 | many | TGTGCCAGCAGCTTACCGGGACAGGGCGCAGAGACCCAGTACTTC | CASSLPGQGAETQYF
TRBJ2-3 | TRBV7-6 | TRBD2 | many | TGTGCCAGCAGCTCCATTGCGCGGGGGGGCCTCCCAGATACGCAGTATTTT | CASSSIARGGLPDTQYF
TRBJ2-5 | TRBV29-1 | TRBD2 | few | TGCAGCGTTGAATTAGCCGGGACTAGCCGGGAGACCCAGTACTTC | CSVELAGTSRETQYF
TRBJ2-1 | TRBV28 | TRBD2 | NA | TGTGCCAGCAGTCGGGGACTAGCGGGGATCCACAATGAGCAGTTCTTC | CASSRGLAGIHNEQFF
TRBJ2-7 | TRBV19 | NA | NA | TGTGCCATCGGTGGGATGAAGGGGTTCGAGCAGTACTTC | CAIGGMKGFEQYF
TRBJ2-1 | TRBV7-6 | TRBD2 | many | TGTGCCAGCAGCTTAGATCGGCTAGCGGGGGGGCCGGATGAGCAGTTCTTC | CASSLDRLAGGPDEQFF
TRBJ1-2 | TRBV4-1 | NA | NA | TGCGCCAGCAGCCAAGATCCCAGGCCGGGGTATGGCTACACCTTC | CASSQDPRPGYGYTF
TRBJ2-1 | TRBV2 | NA | NA | TGTGCCAGCTCAGGACAGCGCTACAATGAGCAGTTCTTC | CASSGQRYNEQFF
TRBJ2-2 | TRBV7-6 | TRBD2 | NA | TGTGCCAGCAGCTTACGTCTAGCGGGGGTAGCCGGGGAGCTGTTTTTT | CASSLRLAGVAGELFF
TRBJ1-4 | TRBV12-3/TRBV12-4 | NA | few | TGTGCCAGCAGCCCTCCCGGGGGGCTAATCGAAAAACTGTTTTTT | CASSPPGGLIEKLFF
TRBJ1-2 | TRBV28 | NA | NA | TGTGCCAGCAGGACGCGAGGGGGTGATGGCTACATCTTC | CASRTRGGDGYIF
TRBJ2-7 | TRBV7-2 | NA | many | TGTGCCAGCAGCTTAGATGACTTAGCCTACGAGCAGTACTTC | CASSLDDLAYEQYF
TRBJ1-1 | TRBV5-1 | NA | NA | TGCGCCAGCAGCTTGATCCAGAGTAACACTGAAGCTTTCTTT | CASSLIQSNTEAFF
TRBJ2-1 | TRBV7-6 | TRBD2 | few | TGTGCTAGCAGCCCGGGGGGGGCCCTCAATGAGCAGTTCTTC | CASSPGGALNEQFF
TRBJ2-2 | TRBV2 | TRBD2 | NA | TGTGCCAGCAGCCGAGCGGGGGGGCCAAAAGCCGGGGAGCTGTTTTTT | CASSRAGGPKAGELFF
TRBJ1-1 | TRBV19 | NA | many | TGTGCCAGTAAGGAGGTTGGACACCCGAACACTGAAGCTTTCTTT | CASKEVGHPNTEAFF
TRBJ1-2 | TRBV10-3 | NA | NA | TGTGCCACTAGGCCAGGGTTGGAGGGCTACACCTTC | CATRPGLEGYTF
TRBJ2-1 | TRBV20-1 | NA | NA | TGCAGTGCTAGAGGAGGGGACAATGAGCAGTTCTTC | CSARGGDNEQFF
TRBJ1-1 | TRBV7-9 | NA | few | TGTGCCAGCAGCTTAACATCCTCCACCCTGCTGAACACTGAAGCTTTCTTT | CASSLTSSTLLNTEAFF
TRBJ1-2 | TRBV7-9 | NA | NA | TGTGCCAGCAGCGAAGGGGCTGGGGGGTTACCCTGGGGCTACACCTTC | CASSEGAGGLPWGYTF
TRBJ2-1 | TRBV6-2/TRBV6-3 | TRBD2 | few | TGTGCCAGCAGTCTTACCATAGCGGGGGGGCCTTACAATGAGCAGTTCTTC | CASSLTIAGGPYNEQFF